Each of the 8 T cell receptor beta chains below was sequenced from the same sample in a study of post-analysis software for immune sequencing data. The library was made from cDNA and included unique molecular identifiers. MiXCR was run by TCRdb on the PCR reads, yielding one entry per CDR3 protein. The table lists fewer than 850,000 distinct CDR3 sequences, around 46% of them singletons, with over 4.5% in the top ten. Broader study findings: About 5 TRBV segments were more frequent in patients than controls; TRBV5-6, TRBV5-1 and TRBV20-1 belonged to this group.

These receptors lack a known antigen. The sequencing sample was made of blood. The receptors stem from a girl aged 10-17 years with multiple sclerosis.

V and J are TRBV6-1 and TRBJ2-1, with TRBD2 matching 7 bases. This CDR3 region has 16 residues. The J segment lost 2 bases and the V segment lost 4 bases, leaving 8 bases of the junction unmatched. Germline V gene sequence: CDR1 MNHNS, CDR2 SASEGT. The CDR3 DNA reads TGTGCCAGCAGTGCCCCCGGGACTACAGCCTACAATGAGCAGTTCTTC. Residues: CASSAPGTTAYNEQFF.

J is TRBJ2-1 and V is TRBV12-3 or TRBV12-4; D gene uncertain. Trimming left V 5 bases short and J 11 bases short, with 13 bases between. This CDR3 has 12 residues. CDR3 in amino acids: CASSAATMKQFF. The CDR3 bases are TGTGCCAGCAGTGCCGCTACAATGAAGCAGTTCTTC.

This clonotype has more than one count but fewer than ten. The chain is built from TRBV9 and TRBJ1-2; 10 nucleotides match TRBD1. The CDR3 covers 15 residues. Germline loops: CDR1 SGDLS, CDR2 YYNGEE. V lost 4 bases, J lost 6 bases, and 9 bases stayed unmatched. CDR3 amino acids: CASSPFDRGLDGYTF. The DNA of the CDR3 is TGTGCCAGCAGCCCCTTCGACAGGGGGCTCGATGGCTACACCTTC.

A few counts support this clonotype. The chain employs TRBV12-3 or TRBV12-4 and TRBJ2-1; TRBD2 matches 14 bases. This CDR3 spans 16 amino acids. Trimming took 6 bases from V and 7 from J; bases not matched to a gene: 8. The CDR3 sequence: CASRGGLAGVGNEQFF. The CDR3 bases are TGTGCCAGCAGGGGGGGACTAGCGGGAGTAGGTAATGAGCAGTTCTTC.

DNA for the CDR3: TGTGCCAGCCTTGGGGGAAACTCCTACAATGAGCAGTTCTTC. Translating gives CASLGGNSYNEQFF. The V gene is TRBV27, the J gene TRBJ2-1; D assignment may be TRBD1 or TRBD2 (5 bases each). The germline V gene has CDR1 MNHEY and CDR2 SMNVEV (reference sequence). This CDR3 contains 14 residues. Trimming cost V 8 bases and J 0 bases, with 11 bases left between them.

The CDR3 sequence is CASQGAANEKLFF. For the CDR3, the DNA is TGTGCCAGCCAGGGGGCGGCTAATGAAAAACTGTTTTTT. The chain links TRBV7-9 to TRBJ1-4, with 8 bases matching TRBD1. The CDR3 has 13 amino acids. V trimming: 8 bases; J trimming: 3 bases; junction bases outside the gene matches: 2. Germline V gene data show CDR1 as SEHNR and CDR2 as FQNEAQ (reference sequence).

This chain's CDR3 is CAISERQSDATDTQYF. DNA for the CDR3: TGTGCCATCAGTGAACGGCAGTCAGACGCCACAGATACGCAGTATTTT. The chain couples TRBV10-3 to TRBJ2-3; D unresolved. V lost 3 bases and J 2 bases, leaving 15 bases between the germline ends. This CDR3 contains 16 residues. Germline V lookup: CDR1 ENHRY, CDR2 SYGVKD.

This clonotype was detected only a few times. V and J are TRBV24-1 and TRBJ2-7, with D maybe TRBD1 (5 bases). The CDR3 runs to 12 residues. From germline, CDR1 is KGHDR and CDR2 SFDVKD. Trimming stripped 9 bases from V and 0 bases from J, with 8 bases between. CDR3 bases: TGTGCCACCGCGACAGACTCCTACGAGCAGTACTTC. It yields the protein CATATDSYEQYF.